This TCR beta chain stems from a study of shared clonotypes between healthy human individuals. Study background: Used for every donor were three CD4 naive, three CD4 memory, two CD8 naive and one CD8 memory plate.

Study-level results: In the sorted subsets, rarefaction showed sequencing was incomplete despite large depth.

Generated by immunoSEQ multiplex PCR, the TCRdb table keeps only in-frame clones and is missing some. The sample has 2 million to 3 million clones, 93% seen once. Details on this clone: No antigen is known for it.

Germline CDR1 and CDR2: SGHRS and YFSETQ. Trimming took off 0 bases at V and 6 bases at J, with 16 bases between the two ends. This CDR3 is built from 15 residues. Sequenced: naive CD4+ T cells from PBMCs. Stated subset: CD45RA+ positively selected. This TCR came from a man aged 18 to 29 in good health. Some clones in this sample may be carry-over from other donors' samples. The rearrangement uses TRBV5-1 and TRBJ2-7, with D tentatively TRBD2 (6 bases). The CDR3 sequence: CASSLVAGSEGEQYF. For the CDR3, the DNA is TGCGCCAGCAGCTTGGTTGCAGGGTCGGAGGGCGAGCAGTACTTC.